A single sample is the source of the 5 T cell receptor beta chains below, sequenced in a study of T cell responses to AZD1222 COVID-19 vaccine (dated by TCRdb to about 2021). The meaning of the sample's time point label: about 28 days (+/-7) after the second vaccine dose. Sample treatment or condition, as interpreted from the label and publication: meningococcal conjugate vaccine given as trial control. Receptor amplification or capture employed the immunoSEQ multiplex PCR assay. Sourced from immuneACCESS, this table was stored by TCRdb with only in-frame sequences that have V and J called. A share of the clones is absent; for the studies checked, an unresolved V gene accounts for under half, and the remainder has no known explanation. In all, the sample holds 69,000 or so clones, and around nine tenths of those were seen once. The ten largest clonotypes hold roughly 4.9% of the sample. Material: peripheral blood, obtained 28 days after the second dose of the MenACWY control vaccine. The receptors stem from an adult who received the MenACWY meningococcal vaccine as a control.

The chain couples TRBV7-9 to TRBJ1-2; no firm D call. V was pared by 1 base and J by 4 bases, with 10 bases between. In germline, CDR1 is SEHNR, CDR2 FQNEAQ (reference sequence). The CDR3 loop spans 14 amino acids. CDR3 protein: CASSLDRVLYGYTF. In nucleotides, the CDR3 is TGTGCCAGCAGCTTAGACCGGGTGCTCTATGGCTACACCTTC.

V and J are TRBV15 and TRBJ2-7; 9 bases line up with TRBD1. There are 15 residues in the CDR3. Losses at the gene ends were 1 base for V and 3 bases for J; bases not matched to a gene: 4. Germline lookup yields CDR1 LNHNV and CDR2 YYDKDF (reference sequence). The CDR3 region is CATSRVGTGLYEQYF. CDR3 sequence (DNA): TGTGCCACCAGCAGAGTTGGGACAGGGCTCTACGAGCAGTACTTC.

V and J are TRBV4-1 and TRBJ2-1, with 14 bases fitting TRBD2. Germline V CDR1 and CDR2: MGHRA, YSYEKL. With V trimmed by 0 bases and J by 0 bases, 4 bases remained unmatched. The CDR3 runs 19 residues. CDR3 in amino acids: CASSQDGTSGSISYNEQFF. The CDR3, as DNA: TGCGCCAGCAGCCAAGATGGGACTAGCGGGAGTATCTCCTACAATGAGCAGTTCTTC.

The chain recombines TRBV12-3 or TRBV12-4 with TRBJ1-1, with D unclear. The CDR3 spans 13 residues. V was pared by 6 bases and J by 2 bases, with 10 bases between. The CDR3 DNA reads TGTGCCAGCAGCTTGGGTTTTAACACTGAAGCTTTCTTT. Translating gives CASSLGFNTEAFF.

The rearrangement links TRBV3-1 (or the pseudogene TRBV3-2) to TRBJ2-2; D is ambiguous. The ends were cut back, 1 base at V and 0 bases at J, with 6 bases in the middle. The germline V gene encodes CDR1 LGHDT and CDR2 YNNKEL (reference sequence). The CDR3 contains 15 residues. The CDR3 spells CASSQGAPNTGELFF. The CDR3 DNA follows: TGTGCCAGCAGCCAAGGGGCTCCGAACACCGGGGAGCTGTTTTTT.